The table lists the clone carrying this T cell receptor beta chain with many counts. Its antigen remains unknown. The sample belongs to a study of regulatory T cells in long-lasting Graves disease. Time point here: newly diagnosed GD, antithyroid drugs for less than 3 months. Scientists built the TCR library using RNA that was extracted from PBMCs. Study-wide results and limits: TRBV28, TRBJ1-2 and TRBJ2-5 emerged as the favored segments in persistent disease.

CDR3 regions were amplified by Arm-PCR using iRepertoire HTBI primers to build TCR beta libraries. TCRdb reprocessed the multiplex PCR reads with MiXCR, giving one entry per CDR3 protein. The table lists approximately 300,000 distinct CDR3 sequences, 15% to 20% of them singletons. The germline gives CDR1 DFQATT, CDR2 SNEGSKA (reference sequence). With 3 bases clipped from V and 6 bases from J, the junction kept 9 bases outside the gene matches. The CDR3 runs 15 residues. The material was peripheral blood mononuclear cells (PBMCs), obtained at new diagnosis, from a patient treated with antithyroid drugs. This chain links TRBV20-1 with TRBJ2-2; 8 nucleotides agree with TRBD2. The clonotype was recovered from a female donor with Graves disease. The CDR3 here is CSASSSGGRPGELFF. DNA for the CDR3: TGCAGTGCTAGTTCCTCCGGCGGGAGGCCCGGGGAGCTGTTTTTT.